This T cell receptor (beta chain) emerged from a study of cytomegalovirus exposure and HLA in healthy donors. Study-level points and caveats: Analysis was performed later, and it showed HLA-associated TCR beta chains to be more clonally expanded than equally common others. One cluster of highly shared sequence variants probably arose as a sequencing artifact.

The PCR made use of 60 Vbeta and 13 Jbeta primers. Produced via immunoSEQ multiplex PCR; TCRdb's table is partial and in-frame only. The data show about 160,000 clones, roughly 84% seen once. The CDR3 is made up of 15 amino acids. V gave up 4 bases and J gave up 5 bases; unmatched junction bases: 8. The germline V gene has CDR1 SGHNT and CDR2 YENEEA. Note on this clone: Its antigen is still unknown.

Specimen: PBMCs. This sequence originates from a man aged 50 to 60 in good health and CMV-seropositive. The rearrangement links TRBV11-3 to TRBJ2-5; TRBD1 matches 9 bases. CDR3 amino acids: CASSSSGQGWETQYF. The DNA for the CDR3 is TGTGCCAGCAGCTCGTCGGGACAGGGTTGGGAGACCCAGTACTTC.